This TCR beta chain derives from a study of blood T cell repertoires in COVID-19. Germline CDR1 is MDHEN and CDR2 is SYDVKM. Deletions cut 3 bases from V and 5 bases from J, with 8 bases between. The CDR3 is 14 residues long. The table came from immunoSEQ multiplex PCR; TCRdb's copy has only in-frame clones and leaves some out. This table holds 200,000 to 250,000 clones, roughly nine tenths found once. This TCR came from a young man who had recovered from COVID-19. Source material: PBMCs or T cells enriched from blood (not recorded which). The J gene is TRBJ1-6, the V gene TRBV28; the D is unclear. CDR3 sequence: CASSFFLDNSPLHF. The CDR3 nucleotides read TGTGCCAGCAGTTTCTTCCTCGATAATTCACCCCTCCACTTT.